The sequence of this T cell receptor (beta chain) was determined in a study of T cells in Graves' hyperthyroidism and ophthalmopathy. Findings and limits, study-wide: Model-based prediction identified ophthalmopathy a median roughly 6.1 months prior to its onset. Patients with ophthalmopathy were separated from those with stable hyperthyroidism by a 13 V-J model.

V shed 5 bases and J shed 3 bases, with 10 bases lying between them. The V gene's germline CDR1 is SEHNR and CDR2 FQNEAQ (reference sequence). The CDR3 sequence is 13 residues long. Amplification yielded TCR beta CDR3 regions, with RNA transcripts as the source. The HTBI primer set was used in a first-round RT-PCR of the TCR CDR3. TCRdb reprocessed the multiplex PCR reads with MiXCR, giving one entry per CDR3 protein. The data show fewer than 350,000 distinct CDR3 sequences, roughly 15% seen once. This blood was taken when hyperthyroidism was first diagnosed, before any ophthalmopathy symptoms existed. Turning to this clonotype: The target antigen is unknown.

The sequencing input was blood. The sequence derives from a woman aged 45 to 65 with Graves' hyperthyroidism that later progressed to Graves' ophthalmopathy. V gene TRBV7-9 combines with J gene TRBJ1-2; possible D gene TRBD1, 5 bases. The CDR3 DNA is TGTGCCAGCAGCGCAGGGTTCTACTATGGCTACACCTTC. Translated: CASSAGFYYGYTF.